The rows below give T cell receptor beta chains drawn from one sample of a study of blood T cell repertoires in COVID-19. Profiling relied on immunoSEQ multiplex PCR, and the TCRdb table lists in-frame clones only, not all of them. The table includes around 75,000 clones, approximately 80% detected once. Material for sequencing was peripheral blood. Receptor source: a man in his fifties with COVID-19, enrolled during active disease. CDR3s include the opening cysteine and the closing phenylalanine or tryptophan. Each record gives: V gene, J gene, D gene, clone size, CDR3 protein, CDR3 DNA. D genes are given only for firm matches. Clone size appears in some rows only: once, few, many, or a class for an expanded clone.

TRBV7-9,TRBJ2-3,NA,NA,CASSLAGLDTQYF,TGTGCCAGCAGCTTAGCGGGGCTAGATACGCAGTATTTT
TRBV18,TRBJ1-6,TRBD1,NA,CASSQSQGAGSPLHF,TGTGCCAGCTCACAATCACAGGGGGCTGGTTCACCCCTCCACTTT
TRBV6-1,TRBJ2-1,TRBD2,many,CASSEVAGGYNEQFF,TGTGCCAGCAGTGAAGTAGCGGGAGGTTACAATGAGCAGTTCTTC
TRBV6-5,TRBJ2-5,NA,NA,CASSLQGRETQYF,TGTGCCAGCAGTTTACAGGGACGAGAGACCCAGTACTTC
TRBV12-3/TRBV12-4,TRBJ1-5,NA,NA,CASSQKQGQPQHF,TGTGCCAGCAGTCAAAAACAGGGCCAGCCCCAGCATTTT
TRBV11-3,TRBJ2-2,TRBD2,NA,CASSPGTSGSYKSGELFF,TGTGCCAGCAGCCCGGGGACTAGCGGGAGCTATAAGTCCGGGGAGCTGTTTTTT
TRBV6-4,TRBJ2-3,TRBD2,NA,CASSPAGGSTDTQYF,TGTGCCAGCAGTCCAGCGGGAGGTAGCACAGATACGCAGTATTTT
TRBV19,TRBJ2-1,TRBD2,NA,CASSLPQGTSGRYNEQFF,TGTGCCAGTAGTTTACCGCAAGGGACTAGCGGGCGGTACAATGAGCAGTTCTTC
TRBV6-4,TRBJ1-5,TRBD1,NA,CANLQGAHGNQPQHF,TGTGCCAACTTACAGGGGGCTCATGGCAATCAGCCCCAGCATTTT
TRBV5-5,TRBJ2-3,TRBD2,NA,CASRLSGNSADTQYF,TGTGCCAGCAGGTTAAGCGGGAATAGCGCAGATACGCAGTATTTT
TRBV19,TRBJ2-1,TRBD2,NA,CASSKGLAGGRNEQFF,TGTGCCAGTAGTAAAGGACTAGCGGGAGGTCGTAATGAGCAGTTCTTC
TRBV28,TRBJ2-6,NA,NA,CASSTRVSGANVLTF,TGTGCCAGCAGTACCAGGGTCTCGGGGGCCAACGTCCTGACTTTC
TRBV27,TRBJ1-5,NA,NA,CATGPGDQPQHF,TGTGCCACCGGGCCGGGAGATCAGCCCCAGCATTTT
TRBV2,TRBJ1-2,TRBD1,NA,CASAHDRGASYGYTF,TGTGCCAGCGCTCACGACAGGGGAGCGAGCTATGGCTACACCTTC
TRBV30,TRBJ2-3,NA,NA,CAWSVGAGRTDTQYF,TGTGCCTGGAGTGTAGGGGCGGGGCGCACAGATACGCAGTATTTT
TRBV28,TRBJ1-2,TRBD1,NA,CASSRGQGALGASYGYTF,TGTGCCAGCAGCCGGGGACAGGGGGCACTTGGGGCCTCCTATGGCTACACCTTC
TRBV10-3,TRBJ2-1,TRBD1,NA,CAIDRGQGNEQFF,TGTGCCATAGATAGGGGACAGGGCAATGAGCAGTTCTTC
TRBV15,TRBJ2-4,NA,NA,CAPNSGIQVSKNIQYF,TGTGCCCCGAATTCGGGTATACAGGTGTCCAAAAACATTCAGTACTTC